This TCR beta chain is drawn from a study of vaccination and CD4 T cells after COVID-19. On the study more broadly: Cells were stimulated with overlapping spike peptides from SARS-CoV-2, HCoV-NL63, HCoV-OC43 and HCoV-229E.

The treatment is: roughly 11-day PBMC culture with coronavirus spike peptide pools or control peptides (ViraFEST assay). Oncomine TCR Beta short-read sequencing was applied to DNA from cultured CD4+ T cells. From the PCR reads, TCRdb called clonotypes with MiXCR, one entry per CDR3 protein. The sample contains about 14,000 distinct CDR3 sequences, 51% of which appear only once. The V end lost 5 bases, the J end lost 7 bases, and 15 bases lay between the germline ends. This CDR3 contains 15 residues. This clonotype showed up just once. As yet, its antigen is unknown. The sequence was collected from a human donor who had recovered from COVID-19. The rearrangement links TRBV12-3 or TRBV12-4 to TRBJ1-6, with D perhaps matching TRBD1 (5 bases). The sample consisted of CD4+ T cells from blood, cultured in vitro, taken before SARS-CoV-2 vaccination. This CDR3 reads CASSGGAVGNSPLHF. The CDR3, as DNA: TGTGCCAGCAGTGGTGGGGCGGTCGGGAATTCACCCCTCCACTTT.